This T cell receptor beta chain emerged from a study of blood T cells in healthy people across ages (dated by TCRdb to between 2015 and 2016). Background for the entire study: In model experiments, roughly one uniquely barcoded TCR beta cDNA molecule per two T cells was captured by template switching. Using deep sequencing normalized with unique cDNA molecular identifiers, the study measured how TCR beta repertoire diversity changes with age. Four age groups were formed from the donors: young (average approximately 16 years), middle-aged (around 40), aged (62) and long-lived (less than 85). To avoid experimental bias, donors of different ages were distributed randomly across sequencing lanes. Two additional independent replicas of 1 million unique cDNA reads from the same blood draw were analyzed for two donors (one aged 18 to 30 and one aged 80 or older). Overall study results and their limits: Because profiling used bulk unsorted PBMCs, naive and antigen-experienced compartments could not be compared conclusively. A strong correlation was found between observed TCR beta diversity and the percentage of naive T cells measured by flow cytometry. Observed TCR beta diversity per million T cells fell roughly linearly with age, and a significant reduction was already apparent by age roughly 40. Estimates of total diversity from one million sequenced T cells were regarded as lower bounds and underestimates. The long-lived group showed more naive CD4+ T cells, fewer expanded clones and increased TCR diversity than the aged group, suggesting age selection. Because the CMV infection status of the donors was unknown, age-related changes in expanded clonotypes may potentially have been confounded.

The CDR3 measures 12 amino acids from cysteine to phenylalanine. The only DNA kept is the CDR3, 36 bases in frame from the first base. Deletion took 4 bases off V and 0 bases off J, with a span of 6 bases between the germline ends. From the germline V gene, CDR1 is SQVTM and CDR2 is ANQGSEA. The sample holds a few counts of this clonotype. Its specific antigen is unknown. Base-call qualities are not available, and no considerably larger clone is one nucleotide away. The donors were some 39 Caucasian individuals from Russia, aged roughly 6 to 90 years, who were systemically healthy. Approximately 11 milliliters of peripheral blood were drawn from each donor into EDTA-treated Vacutainer tubes. PBMCs were isolated by Ficoll-Paque density-gradient centrifugation, with at least 7 million obtained per sample. Total RNA, at least 6 micrograms per sample, was extracted from PBMCs with Trizol reagent. For every donor, an aliquot of PBMCs went through flow cytometry to measure the percentages of naive CD45RAhigh/CD27high T cells.

The library came from 5' RACE. A second roughly 7 to 12 cycle PCR used a sample-barcoded 5' primer and a J-beta primer mix. A template-switch 5' adaptor carrying 12 random nucleotides introduced a unique molecular identifier onto each TCR beta cDNA molecule. Each sample yielded at least 2.5 million CDR3-containing paired-end reads. The Mint cDNA synthesis kit, primed by a TRBC-specific oligonucleotide, was used to synthesize first-strand cDNA from all RNA. Following uracil-DNA glycosylase treatment, a first 18-cycle PCR with universal primers M1SS and BC2_uni_R was performed on all cDNA. The authors processed their data as follows. For normalization, 1 million high-quality reads were randomly selected from each sample, with every read carrying a distinct molecular identifier. Reads with shared molecular identifiers were discarded instead of being binned into consensus sequences. MiTCR, set to a Q25 quality threshold and the strictest error-elimination algorithm, was used for CDR3 identification, clonotype clustering and error correction. A nonparametric unseen species model with Euler transformation was used to estimate lower-bound total TCR beta diversity. Using fastp at Q25 and MiXCR, TCRdb reprocessed the public reads and kept productive beta chains. Every entry covers one CDR3 protein and lists the most common genes and DNA from its rows. The V and J calls follow TCRdb's processing rather than the paper's. Across this sample there are around 1,900,000 distinct CDR3 sequences, with about two fifths seen only once. The ten largest clones take up under 25% of the sample.

The receptor was isolated from a human donor in good health. The specimen sequenced was blood. The V and J genes are TRBV29-1 and TRBJ2-5; a confident D gene designation cannot be given. CDR3 reads: CSVGRYQETQYF. The DNA sequence is as follows: TGCAGCGTTGGGCGGTACCAAGAGACCCAGTACTTC. When the CDR3 is completed using the reference TRBV29-1 and TRBJ2-5 genes on either side, the full variable domain is SAVISQKPSRDICQRGTSLTIQCQVDSQVTMMFWYRQQPGQSLTLIATANQGSEATYESGFVIDKFPISRPNLTFSTLTVSNMSPEDSSIYLCSVGRYQETQYFGPGTRLLVL.